A single sample is the source of the 3 T cell receptor beta chains below, sequenced in a study of T cells in Graves' hyperthyroidism and ophthalmopathy. Template material for amplifying TCR beta CDR3 regions consisted of RNA transcripts. TCR CDR3 regions were first amplified by RT-PCR with HTBI primers. TCRdb re-called the multiplex PCR reads through MiXCR, storing one row per CDR3 protein. Altogether roughly 720,000 distinct CDR3 sequences are present, 15% to 20% being singletons, with the ten largest covering 15%. Sequencing was done on a sample of blood. The source is a man aged 45-65 years with Graves' hyperthyroidism.

This clonotype was counted ten times or more. This CDR3 is CASSEGTGELFF. In nucleotides, the CDR3 is TGCGCCAGCAGTGAGGGCACCGGGGAGCTGTTTTTT. This chain connects TRBV10-1 to TRBJ2-2; no reliable D call. The CDR3 totals 12 residues. Germline V CDR1 and CDR2: WNHNN, SYGVQD (reference sequence). The ends were cut back, 2 bases at V and 4 bases at J, with 2 bases in the middle.

The chain links TRBV5-1 to TRBJ2-3; TRBD2 aligns across 11 bases. Trimming cost V 5 bases and J 14 bases; bases outside gene matches: 10. The length of the CDR3 is 13 residues. The germline V gene encodes CDR1 SGHRS and CDR2 YFSETQ. The CDR3 region has the DNA TGCGCCAGCAGTTTCGGTACTAGCGGGAGAAGGTATTTT. It translates to CASSFGTSGRRYF.

This clonotype was detected a few times. This sequence joins TRBV5-5 and TRBJ2-3; D possibly corresponds to TRBD2 (6 bases). Per the germline V gene, CDR1 is SGHKS and CDR2 is YYEKEE (reference sequence). V was trimmed by 4 bases and J by 4 bases, leaving 19 bases between them. The CDR3 is 16 amino acids. The CDR3 region is CASSTDPGGIADTQYF. The CDR3 nucleotides are TGTGCCAGCAGCACCGACCCAGGCGGGATTGCAGATACGCAGTATTTT.